This T cell receptor (beta chain) originates from a study of shared clonotypes between healthy human individuals. On the study more broadly: Aged between 18 and 49, the donors were a couple of women and a few men.

The table lists this clone with a count of one. What it binds is not known. The study enrolled healthy HIV-negative adults without recent acute infections or vaccinations as donors. Clones were read by immunoSEQ multiplex PCR, and TCRdb kept only the in-frame ones, dropping some. The sample gives some 1.5 million clones, roughly 98% of which show up once; 0.4% to 0.55% is in the top ten. Findings and limits, study-wide: Approximately 5.4% of naive CD4 clonotypes were common to a handful of donors. Rarefaction revealed incomplete sorted-subset sequencing despite large depth.

Germline CDR1 reads MNHEY; CDR2 reads SVGAGI. CDR3 length: 14 amino acids. The V segment lost 5 bases and the J segment 0 bases; nucleotides outside the gene matches: 3. The sample consisted of naive CD4+ T cells sorted from blood. Regarding subset: CD45RA+ positively selected. The chain is built from TRBV6-5 and TRBJ2-7; 8 bases are shared with TRBD1. The receptor was derived from a man under 40 in good health. The CDR3 protein is CASSPDRGSYEQYF. CDR3 DNA sequence: TGTGCCAGCAGTCCCGACAGGGGCTCCTACGAGCAGTACTTC.